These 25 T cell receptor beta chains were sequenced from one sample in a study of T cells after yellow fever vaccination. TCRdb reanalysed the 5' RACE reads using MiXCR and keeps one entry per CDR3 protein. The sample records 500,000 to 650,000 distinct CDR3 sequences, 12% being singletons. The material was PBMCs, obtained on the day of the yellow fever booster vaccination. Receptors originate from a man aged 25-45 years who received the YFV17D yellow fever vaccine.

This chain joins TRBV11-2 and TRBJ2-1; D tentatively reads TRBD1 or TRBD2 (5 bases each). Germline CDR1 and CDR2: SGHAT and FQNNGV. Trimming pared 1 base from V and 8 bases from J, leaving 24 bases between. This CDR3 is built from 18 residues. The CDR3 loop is CASSLGIHRTKGSDEQFF. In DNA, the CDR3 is TGTGCCAGCAGCTTAGGGATACACCGGACCAAGGGGAGCGATGAGCAGTTCTTC.

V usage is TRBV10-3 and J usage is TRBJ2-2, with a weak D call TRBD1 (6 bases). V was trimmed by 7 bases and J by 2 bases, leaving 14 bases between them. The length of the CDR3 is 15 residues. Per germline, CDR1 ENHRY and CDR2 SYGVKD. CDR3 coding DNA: TGTGCCATCAACGACGCACAGGGAAACACCGGGGAGCTGTTTTTT. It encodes CAINDAQGNTGELFF.

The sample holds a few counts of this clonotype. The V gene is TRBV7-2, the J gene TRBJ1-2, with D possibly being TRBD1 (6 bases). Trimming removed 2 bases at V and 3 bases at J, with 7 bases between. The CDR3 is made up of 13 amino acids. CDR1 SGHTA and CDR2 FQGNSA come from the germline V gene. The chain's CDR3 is CASSLRQDYGYTF. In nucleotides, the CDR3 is TGTGCCAGCAGCTTAAGACAGGACTATGGCTACACCTTC.

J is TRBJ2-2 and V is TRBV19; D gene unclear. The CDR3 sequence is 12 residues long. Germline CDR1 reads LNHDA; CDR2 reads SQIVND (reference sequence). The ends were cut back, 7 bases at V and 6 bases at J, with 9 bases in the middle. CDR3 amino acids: CASNLVAGELFF. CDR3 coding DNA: TGTGCCAGTAACCTAGTTGCCGGGGAGCTGTTTTTT.

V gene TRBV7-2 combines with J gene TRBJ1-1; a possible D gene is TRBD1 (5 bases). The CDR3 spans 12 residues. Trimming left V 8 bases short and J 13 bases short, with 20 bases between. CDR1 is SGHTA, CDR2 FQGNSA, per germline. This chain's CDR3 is CASSTEGRVVFF. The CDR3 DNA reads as TGTGCCAGCTCGACTGAGGGACGCGTGGTTTTCTTT.

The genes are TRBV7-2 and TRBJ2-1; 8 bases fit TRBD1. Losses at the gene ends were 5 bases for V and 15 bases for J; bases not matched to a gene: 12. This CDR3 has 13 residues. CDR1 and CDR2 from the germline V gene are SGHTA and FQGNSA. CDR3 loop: CASSAQGGGLRFF. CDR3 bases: TGTGCCAGCAGCGCACAGGGGGGCGGTTTAAGGTTCTTC.

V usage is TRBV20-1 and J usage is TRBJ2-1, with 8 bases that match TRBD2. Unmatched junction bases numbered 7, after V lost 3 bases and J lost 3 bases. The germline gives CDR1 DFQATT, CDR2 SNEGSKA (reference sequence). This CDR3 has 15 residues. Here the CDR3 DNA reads TGCAGTGCTAGTATGGCGGGAGGACTCTACAATGAGCAGTTCTTC. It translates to CSASMAGGLYNEQFF.

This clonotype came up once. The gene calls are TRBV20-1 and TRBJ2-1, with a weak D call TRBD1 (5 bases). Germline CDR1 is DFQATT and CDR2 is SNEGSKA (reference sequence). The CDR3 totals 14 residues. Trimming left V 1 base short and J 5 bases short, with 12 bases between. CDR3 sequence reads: CSARAGHPNNEQFF. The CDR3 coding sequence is TGCAGTGCTAGAGCCGGACACCCAAACAATGAGCAGTTCTTC.

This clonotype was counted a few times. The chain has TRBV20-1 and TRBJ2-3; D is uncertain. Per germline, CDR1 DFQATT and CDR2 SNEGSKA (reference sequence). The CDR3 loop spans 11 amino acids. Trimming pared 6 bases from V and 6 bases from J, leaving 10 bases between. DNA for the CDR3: TGCAGTGCCGACTCTAGGGATACGCAGTATTTT. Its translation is CSADSRDTQYF.

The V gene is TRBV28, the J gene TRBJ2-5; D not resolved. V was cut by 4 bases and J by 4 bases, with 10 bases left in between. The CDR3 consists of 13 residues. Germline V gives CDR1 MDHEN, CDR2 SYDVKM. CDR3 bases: TGTGCCAGCAGTTACCCTACCGTAGAGACCCAGTACTTC. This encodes CASSYPTVETQYF. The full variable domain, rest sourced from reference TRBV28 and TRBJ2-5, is DVKVTQSSRYLVKRTGEKVFLECVQDMDHENMFWYRQDPGLGLRLIYFSYDVKMKEKGDIPEGYSVSREKKERFSLILESASTNQTSMYLCASSYPTVETQYFGPGTRLLVL.

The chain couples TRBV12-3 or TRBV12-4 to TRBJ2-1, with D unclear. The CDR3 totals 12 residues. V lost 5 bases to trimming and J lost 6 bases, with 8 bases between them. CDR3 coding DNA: TGTGCCAGCAGTCTACAGTTCAATGAGCAGTTCTTC. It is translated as CASSLQFNEQFF.

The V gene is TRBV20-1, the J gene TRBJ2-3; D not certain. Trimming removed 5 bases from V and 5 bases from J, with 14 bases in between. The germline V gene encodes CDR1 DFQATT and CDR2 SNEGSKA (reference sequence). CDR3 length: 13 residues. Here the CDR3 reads CSAFQPEKDTQYF. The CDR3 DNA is TGCAGTGCTTTCCAACCGGAGAAAGATACGCAGTATTTT.

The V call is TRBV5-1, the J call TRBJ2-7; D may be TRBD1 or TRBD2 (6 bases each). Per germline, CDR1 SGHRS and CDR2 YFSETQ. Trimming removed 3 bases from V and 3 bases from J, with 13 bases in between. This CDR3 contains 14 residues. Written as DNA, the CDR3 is TGCGCCAGCAGCTCGGGGGACAAAAGCTACGAGCAGTACTTC. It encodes CASSSGDKSYEQYF.

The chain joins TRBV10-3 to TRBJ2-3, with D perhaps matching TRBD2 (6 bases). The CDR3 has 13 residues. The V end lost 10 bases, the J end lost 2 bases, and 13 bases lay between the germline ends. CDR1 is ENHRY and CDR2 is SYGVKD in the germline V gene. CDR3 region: CASRESDTDTQYF. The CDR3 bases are TGTGCCAGCCGGGAGTCAGACACAGATACGCAGTATTTT.

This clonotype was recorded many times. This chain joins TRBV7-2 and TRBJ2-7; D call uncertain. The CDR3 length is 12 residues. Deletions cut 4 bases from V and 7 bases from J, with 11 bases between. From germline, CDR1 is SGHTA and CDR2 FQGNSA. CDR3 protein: CASSYRAREQYF. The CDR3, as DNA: TGTGCCAGCAGCTACCGGGCACGGGAGCAGTACTTC.

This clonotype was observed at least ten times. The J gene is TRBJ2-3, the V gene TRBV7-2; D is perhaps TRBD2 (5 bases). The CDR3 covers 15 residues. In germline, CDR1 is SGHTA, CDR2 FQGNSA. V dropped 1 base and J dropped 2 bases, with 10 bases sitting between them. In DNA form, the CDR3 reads TGTGCCAGCAGCTTAGTAGCGCAATACACAGATACGCAGTATTTT. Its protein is CASSLVAQYTDTQYF.

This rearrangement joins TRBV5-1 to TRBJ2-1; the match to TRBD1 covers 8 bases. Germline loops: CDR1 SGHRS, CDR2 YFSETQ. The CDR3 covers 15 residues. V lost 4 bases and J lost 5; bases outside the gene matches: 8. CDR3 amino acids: CASSRTGYGDNEQFF. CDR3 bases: TGCGCCAGCAGCCGGACAGGGTACGGAGACAATGAGCAGTTCTTC.

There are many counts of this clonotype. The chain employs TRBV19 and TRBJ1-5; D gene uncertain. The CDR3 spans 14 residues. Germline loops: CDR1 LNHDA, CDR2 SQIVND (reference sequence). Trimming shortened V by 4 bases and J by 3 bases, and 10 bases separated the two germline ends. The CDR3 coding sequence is TGTGCCAGTAGTACCCAAAAATACAATCAGCCCCAGCATTTT. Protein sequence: CASSTQKYNQPQHF.

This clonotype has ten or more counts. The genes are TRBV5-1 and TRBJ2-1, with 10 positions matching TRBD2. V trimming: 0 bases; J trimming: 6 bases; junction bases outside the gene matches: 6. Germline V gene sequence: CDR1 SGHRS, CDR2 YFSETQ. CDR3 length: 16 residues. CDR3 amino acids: CASSLGTSGYGNEQFF. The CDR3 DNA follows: TGCGCCAGCAGCTTGGGGACTAGCGGCTACGGCAATGAGCAGTTCTTC. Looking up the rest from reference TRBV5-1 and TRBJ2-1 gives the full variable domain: KAGVTQTPRYLIKTRGQQVTLSCSPISGHRSVSWYQQTPGQGLQFLFEYFSETQRNKGNFPGRFSGRQFSNSRSEMNVSTLELGDSALYLCASSLGTSGYGNEQFFGPGTRLTVL.

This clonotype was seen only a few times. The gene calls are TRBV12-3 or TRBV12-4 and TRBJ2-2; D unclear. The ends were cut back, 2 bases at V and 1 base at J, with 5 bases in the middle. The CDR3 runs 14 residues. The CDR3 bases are TGTGCCAGCAGTTTAAGATTGAACACCGGGGAGCTGTTTTTT. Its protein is CASSLRLNTGELFF.

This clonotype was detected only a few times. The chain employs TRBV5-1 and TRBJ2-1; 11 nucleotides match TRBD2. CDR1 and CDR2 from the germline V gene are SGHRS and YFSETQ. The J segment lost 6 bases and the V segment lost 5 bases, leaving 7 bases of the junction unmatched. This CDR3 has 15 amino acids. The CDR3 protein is CASRVIAGGANEQFF. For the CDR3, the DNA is TGCGCCAGCAGGGTCATAGCGGGAGGGGCCAATGAGCAGTTCTTC.

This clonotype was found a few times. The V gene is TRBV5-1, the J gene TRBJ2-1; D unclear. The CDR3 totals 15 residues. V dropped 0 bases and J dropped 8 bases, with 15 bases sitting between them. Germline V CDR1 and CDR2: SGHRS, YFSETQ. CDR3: CASSLAVGRLDEQFF. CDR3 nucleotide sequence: TGCGCCAGCAGCTTGGCGGTTGGACGTTTGGATGAGCAGTTCTTC.

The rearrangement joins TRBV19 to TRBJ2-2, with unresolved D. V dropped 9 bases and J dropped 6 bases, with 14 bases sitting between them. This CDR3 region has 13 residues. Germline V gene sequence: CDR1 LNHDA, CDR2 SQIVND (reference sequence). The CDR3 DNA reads TGTGCCAGCAGATTCGGTGGCGCCGGGGAGCTGTTTTTT. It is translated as CASRFGGAGELFF.

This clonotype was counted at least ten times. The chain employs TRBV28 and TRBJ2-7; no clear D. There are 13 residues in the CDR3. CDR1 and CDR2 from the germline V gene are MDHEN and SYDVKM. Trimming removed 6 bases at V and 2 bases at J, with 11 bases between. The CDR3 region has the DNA TGTGCCAGCAGGACTCCTCATACCTACGAGCAGTACTTC. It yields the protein CASRTPHTYEQYF. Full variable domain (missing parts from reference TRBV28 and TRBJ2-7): DVKVTQSSRYLVKRTGEKVFLECVQDMDHENMFWYRQDPGLGLRLIYFSYDVKMKEKGDIPEGYSVSREKKERFSLILESASTNQTSMYLCASRTPHTYEQYFGPGTRLTVT.

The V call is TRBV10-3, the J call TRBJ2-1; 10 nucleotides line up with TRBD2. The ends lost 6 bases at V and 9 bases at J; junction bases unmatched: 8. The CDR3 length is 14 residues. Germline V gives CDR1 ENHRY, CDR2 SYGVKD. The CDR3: CAIRGLAETGEQFF. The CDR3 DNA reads TGTGCCATCAGAGGACTAGCGGAGACGGGTGAGCAGTTCTTC.